This T cell receptor beta chain was captured in a study of cytomegalovirus exposure and HLA in healthy donors. CDR1 and CDR2 (germline): SGHVS, FNYEAQ. Trimming cost V 3 bases and J 5 bases, with 11 bases left between them. CDR3 size: 14 residues. PCR used 60 Vbeta primers and 13 Jbeta primers. The method was immunoSEQ multiplex PCR; TCRdb's version includes in-frame clones alone and lacks a portion of them. Here the sample spans some 120,000 clones, over 60% being singletons. The specimen sequenced was PBMCs. The V and J genes are TRBV7-6 and TRBJ2-1, with TRBD1 as a possible D gene (5 bases). The clonotype was recovered from a man aged 25-40 years in good health and CMV-seropositive. The CDR3 sequence: CASSFSGSHNEQFF. The CDR3 DNA reads TGTGCCAGCAGCTTTTCAGGGTCCCACAATGAGCAGTTCTTC.